A single T cell receptor beta chain is shown here with its context. TCRdb's table, derived via immunoSEQ multiplex PCR, lists solely in-frame clones and lacks some. The repertoire consists of fewer than 150,000 clones, with around 83% occurring once and the leading ten covering around 4.1%. The V gene's germline CDR1 is SGHNT and CDR2 YENEEA. Trimming pared 3 bases from V and 6 bases from J, leaving 11 bases between. CDR3 length: 14 residues. These data come from a study of blood T cell repertoires in COVID-19. The sample comprised peripheral blood. The V call is TRBV11-3, the J call TRBJ2-2; maybe TRBD1 (6 bases). This clonotype was sampled from a human donor in a cohort sampled during active COVID-19. CDR3 residues: CASSFRGGPGELFF. DNA of the CDR3: TGTGCCAGCAGCTTCAGGGGTGGACCCGGGGAGCTGTTTTTT.